The 21 T cell receptor beta chains listed next were all sequenced from one sample in a study of CD8+CD57+ T cells in acquired aplastic anemia. Profiles of TCR beta VDJ and CDR3 were generated from a genomic DNA template. TCRdb called the reads again in MiXCR, with one record for every CDR3 protein. The sample has 200,000 or so distinct CDR3 sequences, approximately 60% seen once. Individuals selected for sequencing had exhibited CD8+CD57+ cell expansion on flow cytometry. Sequencing input: sorted CD4+, CD8+, or CD8+CD57+ T cells (not recorded which) from PBMCs. Receptors were obtained from a human donor with aplastic anemia.

A single count supports this clonotype. V is TRBV7-9 and J is TRBJ2-3; D not resolved. Germline lookup yields CDR1 SEHNR and CDR2 FQNEAQ (reference sequence). The CDR3 covers 15 residues. Trimming left V 5 bases short and J 2 bases short, with 14 bases between. CDR3 coding DNA: TGTGCCAGCAGCCTTGACCGTACGGCCACAGATACGCAGTATTTT. Protein product: CASSLDRTATDTQYF.

The J gene is TRBJ1-2, the V gene TRBV29-1; D gene uncertain. Germline CDR1 SQVTM, CDR2 ANQGSEA. V dropped 7 bases and J dropped 6 bases, with 9 bases sitting between them. The length of the CDR3 is 10 residues. CDR3 loop: CSARDDGYTF. The CDR3 DNA reads TGCAGCGCCCGGGATGATGGCTACACCTTC.

In nucleotides, the CDR3 is TGCGCCAGCAGCTCAGTGAAGGTAGCGGGAGGAATCGGCGAGCAGTACTTC. Translating gives CASSSVKVAGGIGEQYF. The chain recombines TRBV5-1 with TRBJ2-7, with 10 bases identical to TRBD2. Trimming removed 3 bases from V and 6 bases from J; junction bases left unmatched: 15. The CDR3 has 17 residues. Germline V gene data show CDR1 as SGHRS and CDR2 as YFSETQ.

This clonotype was counted a single time. The DNA of the CDR3 is TGTGCCAGCAGTGCTCCCGGGACAGTCCAAGAGACCCAGTACTTC. This sequence encodes CASSAPGTVQETQYF. J is TRBJ2-5 and V is TRBV7-2; 7 nucleotides align to TRBD1. Germline assignment: CDR1 SGHTA and CDR2 FQGNSA. J gave up 1 base and V 6 bases, and 8 bases lay outside the gene matches. The length of the CDR3 is 15 residues.

This clonotype was detected only once. This chain links TRBV2 with TRBJ2-1; possible D gene TRBD2, 5 bases. Germline V gives CDR1 SNHLY, CDR2 FYNNEI. Trimming pared 0 bases from V and 6 bases from J, leaving 18 bases between. CDR3 length: 17 amino acids. CDR3 loop: CASSEALPAVTGNEQFF. For the CDR3, the DNA is TGTGCCAGCAGTGAAGCGCTTCCAGCGGTGACTGGCAATGAGCAGTTCTTC.

This clonotype was found many times. V usage is TRBV6-4 and J usage is TRBJ1-1; D call uncertain. V lost 11 bases, J lost 3 bases, and 22 bases lay in between. This CDR3 is built from 15 residues. Germline V gives CDR1 MRHNA, CDR2 SNTAGT. CDR3 loop: CAPARWVLGYTEAFF. The CDR3 DNA reads as TGTGCCCCCGCCAGATGGGTCTTAGGGTACACTGAAGCTTTCTTT.

The V gene is TRBV19, the J gene TRBJ1-5; D ambiguous. CDR3 size: 14 residues. Trimming cost V 6 bases and J 2 bases, with 11 bases left between them. The germline V gene encodes CDR1 LNHDA and CDR2 SQIVND (reference sequence). This chain's CDR3 is CASSQGLGNQPQHF. DNA of the CDR3: TGTGCCAGTAGCCAAGGGTTGGGCAATCAGCCCCAGCATTTT.

This chain connects TRBV2 to TRBJ1-2; D may be TRBD1 (6 bases). This CDR3 region has 16 residues. V lost 5 bases and J lost 1, with 17 bases in between. Germline V CDR1 and CDR2: SNHLY, FYNNEI. In DNA, the CDR3 is TGTGCCAGCAGTCAACGACCCGGGGGCGATAACTATGGCTACACCTTC. Translating it yields CASSQRPGGDNYGYTF. The variable domain in full, with the rest retrieved from reference TRBV2 and TRBJ1-2, is EPEVTQTPSHQVTQMGQEVILRCVPISNHLYFYWYRQILGQKVEFLVSFYNNEISEKSEIFDDQFSVERPDGSNFTLKIRSTKLEDSAMYFCASSQRPGGDNYGYTFGSGTRLTVV.

This chain links TRBV29-1 with TRBJ2-5; D is perhaps TRBD1 or TRBD2 (5 bases each). V was pared by 8 bases and J by 5 bases, with 15 bases between. The length of the CDR3 is 12 residues. The germline V gene encodes CDR1 SQVTM and CDR2 ANQGSEA. CDR3 coding DNA: TGCAGCACCAGAGGCAGGGAGGAGACCCAGTACTTC. Protein: CSTRGREETQYF. Using reference TRBV29-1 and TRBJ2-5 for the parts outside the CDR3, the full variable domain is SAVISQKPSRDICQRGTSLTIQCQVDSQVTMMFWYRQQPGQSLTLIATANQGSEATYESGFVIDKFPISRPNLTFSTLTVSNMSPEDSSIYLCSTRGREETQYFGPGTRLLVL.

This clonotype was detected only once. The chain links TRBV25-1 to TRBJ2-7; D ambiguous. The CDR3 has 15 amino acids. CDR1 is MGHDK, CDR2 SYGVNS, per germline. Trimming removed 2 bases at V and 2 bases at J, with 13 bases between. This CDR3 reads CASSERVGFTYEQYF. CDR3 in DNA: TGTGCCAGCAGTGAAAGAGTTGGCTTCACCTACGAGCAGTACTTC.

The rearrangement uses TRBV7-2 and TRBJ2-3, with 8 bases aligning to TRBD2. Germline CDR1 reads SGHTA; CDR2 reads FQGNSA. Trimming removed 1 base from V and 3 bases from J; junction bases left unmatched: 3. The CDR3 runs to 15 residues. The CDR3 DNA follows: TGTGCCAGCAGCTTAGGTGGCGGGGGGACAGATACGCAGTATTTT. Amino acid sequence: CASSLGGGGTDTQYF.

By share of the sample, this clonotype is medium-sized. The rearrangement joins TRBV30 to TRBJ1-1, with unresolved D. With 5 bases removed from V and 0 bases from J, the gap between germline ends came to 4 bases. Germline assignment: CDR1 GTSNPN and CDR2 SVGIG (reference sequence). The CDR3 loop spans 11 amino acids. The CDR3, as DNA: TGTGCCTGGGTCATGAACACTGAAGCTTTCTTT. The encoded protein is CAWVMNTEAFF.

This clonotype was recorded a few times. This chain uses TRBV29-1 with TRBJ2-7; 7 bases align to TRBD1. The V and J ends lost 4 bases and 6 bases, in that order; junction bases with no gene match: 6. The CDR3 extends over 12 amino acids. CDR1 and CDR2 (germline): SQVTM, ANQGSEA. The CDR3 DNA follows: TGCAGCGTTGCGGACAGGTCTTCCGAGCAGTACTTC. Protein: CSVADRSSEQYF.

The rearrangement uses TRBV19 and TRBJ1-5; 9 positions match TRBD1. CDR1 is LNHDA, CDR2 SQIVND, per germline (reference sequence). The trim removed 9 bases at V and 0 bases at J, leaving 15 bases unmatched. The CDR3 runs to 18 residues. The chain's CDR3 is CASGGGTGTFYSNQPQHF. CDR3 sequence (DNA): TGTGCCAGCGGGGGAGGGACAGGGACGTTCTATAGCAATCAGCCCCAGCATTTT.

V gene TRBV15 combines with J gene TRBJ1-1; D unresolved. This CDR3 comprises 14 residues. V was trimmed by 1 base and J by 3 bases, leaving 9 bases between them. Germline CDR1 LNHNV, CDR2 YYDKDF (reference sequence). CDR3: CATSRVGSDTEAFF. The CDR3 DNA reads TGTGCCACCAGCAGAGTGGGGAGCGACACTGAAGCTTTCTTT.

V and J are TRBV10-3 and TRBJ1-2, with TRBD1 matching 9 bases. Germline V gene sequence: CDR1 ENHRY, CDR2 SYGVKD. V dropped 7 bases and J dropped 2; count of bases not matched to a gene: 2. The CDR3 sequence is 13 residues long. The CDR3 spells CAIKGQGNYGYTF. The CDR3 DNA is TGTGCCATCAAAGGACAGGGGAACTATGGCTACACCTTC.

The gene calls are TRBV7-2 and TRBJ2-7; D is unresolved. With 6 bases removed from V and 6 bases from J, the gap between germline ends came to 9 bases. This CDR3 is built from 11 residues. Germline V lookup: CDR1 SGHTA, CDR2 FQGNSA. In nucleotides, the CDR3 is TGTGCCAGCAGTCGCACGGGCGAGCAGTACTTC. Its translation: CASSRTGEQYF.

The CDR3 DNA reads TGTGCCAGCACCCCTTGGACAGGGCTGACCGGGGAGCTGTTTTTT. This translates into CASTPWTGLTGELFF. The chain uses TRBV12-3 or TRBV12-4 and TRBJ2-2; 8 nucleotides line up with TRBD1. The V and J ends lost 7 bases and 5 bases, in that order; junction bases with no gene match: 9. The CDR3 covers 15 residues.

The chain uses TRBV20-1 and TRBJ2-3; TRBD2 matches 8 bases. V trimming: 5 bases; J trimming: 4 bases; junction bases outside the gene matches: 8. Germline V gene sequence: CDR1 DFQATT, CDR2 SNEGSKA (reference sequence). The CDR3 contains 14 residues. CDR3 region: CSASWREVADTQYF. The CDR3, as DNA: TGCAGTGCTTCCTGGCGGGAGGTCGCAGATACGCAGTATTTT.

Here the CDR3 DNA reads TGTGCCAGCAGCGTGGCGACAGGGCCCAACGAGCAGTACTTC. Protein sequence: CASSVATGPNEQYF. The J gene is TRBJ2-7, the V gene TRBV9, with 7 bases fitting TRBD1. Unmatched junction bases numbered 7, after V lost 2 bases and J lost 5 bases. The CDR3 is 14 residues long. Germline CDR1 is SGDLS and CDR2 is YYNGEE.

This clonotype was detected only once. V gene TRBV29-1 combines with J gene TRBJ1-2, with 9 bases lining up with TRBD1. CDR3 length: 14 amino acids. V lost 6 bases, J lost 5 bases, and 10 bases stayed unmatched. The germline gives CDR1 SQVTM, CDR2 ANQGSEA. DNA for the CDR3: TGCAGCGTAAGGGACAGGGTTAATGAATATGGCTACACCTTC. It specifies CSVRDRVNEYGYTF.